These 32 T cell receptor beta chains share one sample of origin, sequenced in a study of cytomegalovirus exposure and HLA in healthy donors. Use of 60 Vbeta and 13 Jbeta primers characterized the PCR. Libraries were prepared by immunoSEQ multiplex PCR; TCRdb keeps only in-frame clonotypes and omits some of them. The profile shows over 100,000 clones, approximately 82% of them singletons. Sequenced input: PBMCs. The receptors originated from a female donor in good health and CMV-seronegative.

The CDR3 nucleotides are TGCAGCGTTCCCGGACAGAAGAACACTGAAGCTTTCTTT. Translated: CSVPGQKNTEAFF. The J gene is TRBJ1-1, the V gene TRBV29-1; possible D gene TRBD1, 6 bases. There are 13 residues in the CDR3. Germline CDR1 and CDR2: SQVTM and ANQGSEA. The germline V and J ends were trimmed by 5 bases and 1 base, with 11 bases remaining between them. The variable domain in full, with the rest retrieved from reference TRBV29-1 and TRBJ1-1, is SAVISQKPSRDICQRGTSLTIQCQVDSQVTMMFWYRQQPGQSLTLIATANQGSEATYESGFVIDKFPISRPNLTFSTLTVSNMSPEDSSIYLCSVPGQKNTEAFFGQGTRLTVV.

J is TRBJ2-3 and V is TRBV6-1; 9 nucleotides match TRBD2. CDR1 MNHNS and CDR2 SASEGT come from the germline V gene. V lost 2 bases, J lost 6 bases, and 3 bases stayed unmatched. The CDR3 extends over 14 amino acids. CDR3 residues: CASSESGRLDTQYF. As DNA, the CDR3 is TGTGCCAGCAGTGAAAGCGGGAGGTTGGATACGCAGTATTTT.

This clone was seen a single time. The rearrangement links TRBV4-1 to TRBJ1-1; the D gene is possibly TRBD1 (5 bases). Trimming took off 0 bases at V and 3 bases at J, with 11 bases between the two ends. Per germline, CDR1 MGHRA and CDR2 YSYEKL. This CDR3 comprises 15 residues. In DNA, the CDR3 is TGCGCCAGCAGCCAAGAGGCAGGGAGGGACACTGAAGCTTTCTTT. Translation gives CASSQEAGRDTEAFF.

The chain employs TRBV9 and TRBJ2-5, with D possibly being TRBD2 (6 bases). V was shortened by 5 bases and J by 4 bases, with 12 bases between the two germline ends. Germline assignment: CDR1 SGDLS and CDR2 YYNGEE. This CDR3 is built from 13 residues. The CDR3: CASSTSLGETQYF. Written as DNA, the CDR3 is TGTGCCAGCAGTACTAGCCTAGGAGAGACCCAGTACTTC.

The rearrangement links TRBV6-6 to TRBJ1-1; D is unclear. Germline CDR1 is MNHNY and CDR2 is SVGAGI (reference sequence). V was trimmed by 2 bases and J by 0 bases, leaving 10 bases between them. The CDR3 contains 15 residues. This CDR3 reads CASSYIGSMNTEAFF. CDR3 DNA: TGTGCCAGCAGTTACATCGGGTCCATGAACACTGAAGCTTTCTTT.

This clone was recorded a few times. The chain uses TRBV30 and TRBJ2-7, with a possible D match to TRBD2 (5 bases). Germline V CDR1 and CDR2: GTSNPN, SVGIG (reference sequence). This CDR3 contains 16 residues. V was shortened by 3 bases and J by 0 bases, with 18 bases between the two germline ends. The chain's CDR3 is CAWSAVRLAASYEQYF. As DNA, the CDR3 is TGTGCCTGGAGCGCTGTTCGGCTAGCCGCCTCCTACGAGCAGTACTTC.

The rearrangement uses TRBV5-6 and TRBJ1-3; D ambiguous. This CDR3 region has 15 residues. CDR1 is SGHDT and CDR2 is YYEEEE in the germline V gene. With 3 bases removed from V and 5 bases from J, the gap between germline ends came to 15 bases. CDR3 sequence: CASSSTDYDRNTIYF. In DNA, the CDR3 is TGTGCCAGCAGCTCCACGGATTACGACAGAAACACCATATATTTT.

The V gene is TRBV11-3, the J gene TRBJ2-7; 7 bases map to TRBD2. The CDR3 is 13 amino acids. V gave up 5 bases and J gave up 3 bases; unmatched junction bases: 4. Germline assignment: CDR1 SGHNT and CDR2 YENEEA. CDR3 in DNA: TGTGCCAGCAGCCCCGGGGGGTTCTACGAGCAGTACTTC. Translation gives CASSPGGFYEQYF.

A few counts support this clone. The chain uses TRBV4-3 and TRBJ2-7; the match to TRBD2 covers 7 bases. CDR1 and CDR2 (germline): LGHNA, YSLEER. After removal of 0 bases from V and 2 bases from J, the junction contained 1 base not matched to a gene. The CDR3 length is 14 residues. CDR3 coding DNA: TGCGCCAGCAGCCAAGAAAGCGGGACCTACGAGCAGTACTTC. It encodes CASSQESGTYEQYF.

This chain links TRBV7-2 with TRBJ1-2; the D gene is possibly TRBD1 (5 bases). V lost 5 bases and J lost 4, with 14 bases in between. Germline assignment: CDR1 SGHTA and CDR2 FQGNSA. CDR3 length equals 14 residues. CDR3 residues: CASSRGTASYGYTF. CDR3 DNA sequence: TGTGCCAGCAGCCGCGGGACGGCGTCCTATGGCTACACCTTC.

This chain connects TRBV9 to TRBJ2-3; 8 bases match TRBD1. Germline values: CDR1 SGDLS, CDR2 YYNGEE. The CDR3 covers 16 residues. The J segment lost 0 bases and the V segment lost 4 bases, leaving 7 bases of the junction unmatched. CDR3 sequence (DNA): TGTGCCAGCAGCCGGGGACAGGAGCTAAGCACAGATACGCAGTATTTT. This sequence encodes CASSRGQELSTDTQYF.

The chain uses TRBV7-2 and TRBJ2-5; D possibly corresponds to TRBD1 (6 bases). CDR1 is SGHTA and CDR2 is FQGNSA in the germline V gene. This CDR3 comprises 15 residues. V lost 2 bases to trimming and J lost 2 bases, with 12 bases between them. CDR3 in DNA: TGTGCCAGCAGCTTATGGTCAGGGGAACAAGAGACCCAGTACTTC. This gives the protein CASSLWSGEQETQYF.

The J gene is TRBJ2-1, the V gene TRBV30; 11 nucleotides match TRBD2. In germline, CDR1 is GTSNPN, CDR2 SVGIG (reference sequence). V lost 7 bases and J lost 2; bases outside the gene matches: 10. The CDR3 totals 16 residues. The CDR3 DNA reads TGTGCCTCCTATCGCCATAGCGGGAGGGCCTACAATGAGCAGTTCTTC. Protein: CASYRHSGRAYNEQFF.

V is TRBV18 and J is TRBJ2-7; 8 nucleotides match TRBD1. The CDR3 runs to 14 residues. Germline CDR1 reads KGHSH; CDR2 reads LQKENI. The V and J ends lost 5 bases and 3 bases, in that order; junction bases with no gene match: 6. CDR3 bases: TGTGCCAGCTCAAAGGACAGGGTGGGCTACGAGCAGTACTTC. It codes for CASSKDRVGYEQYF.

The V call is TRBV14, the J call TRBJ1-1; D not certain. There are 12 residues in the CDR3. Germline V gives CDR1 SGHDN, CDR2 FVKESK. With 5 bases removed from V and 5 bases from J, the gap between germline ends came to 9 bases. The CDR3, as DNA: TGTGCCAGCAGCAAAGGGAGAACTGAAGCTTTCTTT. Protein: CASSKGRTEAFF.

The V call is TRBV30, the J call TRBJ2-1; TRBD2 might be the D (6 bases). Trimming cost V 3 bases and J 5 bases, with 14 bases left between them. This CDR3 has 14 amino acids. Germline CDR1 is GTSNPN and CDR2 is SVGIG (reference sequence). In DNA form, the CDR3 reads TGTGCCTGGAGAAGGACTACCCTCCACAATGAGCAGTTCTTC. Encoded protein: CAWRRTTLHNEQFF.

CDR3 region: CASSLGGGDNNQPQHF. The DNA of the CDR3 is TGTGCCAGCAGCTTGGGAGGGGGCGATAACAATCAGCCCCAGCATTTT. V is TRBV5-4 and J is TRBJ1-5; TRBD1 matches 7 bases. The length of the CDR3 is 16 residues. Germline V gene sequence: CDR1 SGHNT, CDR2 YYREEE (reference sequence). With V trimmed by 0 bases and J by 3 bases, 6 bases remained unmatched.

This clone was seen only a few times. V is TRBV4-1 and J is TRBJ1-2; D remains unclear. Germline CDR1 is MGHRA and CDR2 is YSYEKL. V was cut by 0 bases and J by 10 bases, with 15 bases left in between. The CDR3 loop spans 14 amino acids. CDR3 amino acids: CASSQEEEGRIYTF. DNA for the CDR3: TGCGCCAGCAGCCAAGAAGAAGAAGGGAGGATCTACACCTTC.

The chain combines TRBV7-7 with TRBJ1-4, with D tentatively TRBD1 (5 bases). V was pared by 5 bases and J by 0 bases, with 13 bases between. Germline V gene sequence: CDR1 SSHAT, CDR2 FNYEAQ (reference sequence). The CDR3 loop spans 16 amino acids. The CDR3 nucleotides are TGTGCCAGCAGCGCCGGGGGGGTTGCAACTAATGAAAAACTGTTTTTT. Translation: CASSAGGVATNEKLFF.

This CDR3 is CASSRQGSEQFF. CDR3 nucleotides: TGTGCCAGCAGCCGACAGGGGAGTGAGCAGTTCTTC. The chain has TRBV7-9 and TRBJ2-1, with 8 bases fitting TRBD1. With 5 bases clipped from V and 9 bases from J, the junction kept 3 bases outside the gene matches. The CDR3 has 12 residues. The V gene's germline CDR1 is SEHNR and CDR2 FQNEAQ (reference sequence). Using reference TRBV7-9 and TRBJ2-1 for the parts outside the CDR3, the full variable domain is DTGVSQNPRHKITKRGQNVTFRCDPISEHNRLYWYRQTLGQGPEFLTYFQNEAQLEKSRLLSDRFSAERPKGSFSTLEIQRTEQGDSAMYLCASSRQGSEQFFGPGTRLTVL.

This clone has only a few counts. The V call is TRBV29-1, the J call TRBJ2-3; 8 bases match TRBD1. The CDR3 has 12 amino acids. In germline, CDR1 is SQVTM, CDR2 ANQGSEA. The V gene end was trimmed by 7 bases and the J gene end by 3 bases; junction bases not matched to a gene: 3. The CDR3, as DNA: TGCAGCGGAAGGACAGGGACAGATACGCAGTATTTT. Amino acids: CSGRTGTDTQYF.

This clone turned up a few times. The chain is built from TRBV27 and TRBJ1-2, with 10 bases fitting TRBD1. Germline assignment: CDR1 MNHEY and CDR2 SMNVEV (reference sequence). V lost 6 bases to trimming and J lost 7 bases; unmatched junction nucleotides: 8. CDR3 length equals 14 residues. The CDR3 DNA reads TGTGCCAGCAGGCTTTCCGGGACAGGGGTTGGCTACACCTTC. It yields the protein CASRLSGTGVGYTF.

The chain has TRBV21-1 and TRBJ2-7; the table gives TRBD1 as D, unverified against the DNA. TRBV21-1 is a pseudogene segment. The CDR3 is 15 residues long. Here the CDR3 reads CASSSRPGPSYEQYF. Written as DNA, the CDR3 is TGTGCCAGCAGCTCGAGGCCAGGGCCCTCCTACGAGCAGTACTTC.

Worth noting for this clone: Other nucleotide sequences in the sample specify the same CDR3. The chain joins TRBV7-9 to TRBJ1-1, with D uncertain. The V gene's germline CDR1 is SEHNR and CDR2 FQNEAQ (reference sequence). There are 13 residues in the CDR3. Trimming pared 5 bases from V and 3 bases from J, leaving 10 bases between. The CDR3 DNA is TGTGCCAGCAGCACGACCGAGGACACTGAAGCTTTCTTT. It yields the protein CASSTTEDTEAFF.

CDR3 coding DNA: TGTGCCAGCAGCTTTGACGATAGCGGCTACACCTTC. Its protein is CASSFDDSGYTF. V usage is TRBV7-9 and J usage is TRBJ1-2; D gene uncertain. CDR1 and CDR2 from the germline V gene are SEHNR and FQNEAQ (reference sequence). The CDR3 has 12 residues. V was trimmed by 3 bases and J by 8 bases, leaving 10 bases between them.

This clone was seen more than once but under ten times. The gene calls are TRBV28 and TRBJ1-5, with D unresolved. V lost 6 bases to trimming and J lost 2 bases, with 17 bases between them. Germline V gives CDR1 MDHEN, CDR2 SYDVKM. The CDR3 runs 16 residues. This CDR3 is CASRGELARGNQPQHF. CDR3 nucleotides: TGTGCCAGCAGGGGCGAATTGGCGCGCGGCAATCAGCCCCAGCATTTT. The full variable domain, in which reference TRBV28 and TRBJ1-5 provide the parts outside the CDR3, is DVKVTQSSRYLVKRTGEKVFLECVQDMDHENMFWYRQDPGLGLRLIYFSYDVKMKEKGDIPEGYSVSREKKERFSLILESASTNQTSMYLCASRGELARGNQPQHFGDGTRLSIL.

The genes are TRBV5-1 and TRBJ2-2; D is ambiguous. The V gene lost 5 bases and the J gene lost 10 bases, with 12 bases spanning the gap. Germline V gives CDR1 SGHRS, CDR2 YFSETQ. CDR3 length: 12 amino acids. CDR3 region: CASRSTPSELFF. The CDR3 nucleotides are TGCGCCAGCAGATCGACACCCTCGGAGCTGTTTTTT.

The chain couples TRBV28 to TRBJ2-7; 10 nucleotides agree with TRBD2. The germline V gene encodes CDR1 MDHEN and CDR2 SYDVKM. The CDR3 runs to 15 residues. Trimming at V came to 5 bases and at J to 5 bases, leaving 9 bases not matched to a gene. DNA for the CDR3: TGTGCCAGCAGTGCCCCTAGCGGGAGTAGGAACGAGCAGTACTTC. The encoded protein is CASSAPSGSRNEQYF.

The DNA of the CDR3 is TGTGCCAGCAGCATTCGGGAGAGGTACGAGCAGTACTTC. Translating it yields CASSIRERYEQYF. The J gene is TRBJ2-7, the V gene TRBV7-2; possible D gene TRBD2, 6 bases. The germline V and J ends were trimmed by 5 bases and 4 bases, with 12 bases remaining between them. CDR1 SGHTA and CDR2 FQGNSA come from the germline V gene. CDR3 size: 13 residues.

DNA of the CDR3: TGTGCCAGCAGCTTAGTTATAGGGGTGGGCTCCTACAATGAGCAGTTCTTC. This gives the protein CASSLVIGVGSYNEQFF. J is TRBJ2-1 and V is TRBV7-8, with D perhaps matching TRBD1 (5 bases). Trimming removed 1 base at V and 0 bases at J, with 13 bases between. The CDR3 consists of 17 residues. Germline V gene lookup returns CDR1 SGHVS and CDR2 FQNEAQ.

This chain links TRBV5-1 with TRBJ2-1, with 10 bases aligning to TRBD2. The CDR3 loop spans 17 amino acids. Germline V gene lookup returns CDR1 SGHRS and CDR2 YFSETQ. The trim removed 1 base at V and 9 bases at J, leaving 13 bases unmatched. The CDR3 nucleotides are TGCGCCAGCAGCTTGAGAGCGGGAGGGCCGGGTGATGCTGAGCAGTTCTTC. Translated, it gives CASSLRAGGPGDAEQFF.

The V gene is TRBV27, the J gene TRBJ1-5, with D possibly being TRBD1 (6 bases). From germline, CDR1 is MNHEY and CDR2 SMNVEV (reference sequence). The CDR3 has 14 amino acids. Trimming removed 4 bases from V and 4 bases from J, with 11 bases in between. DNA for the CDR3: TGTGCCAGCAGTTCTACAGGGATGAATCAGCCCCAGCATTTT. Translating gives CASSSTGMNQPQHF.